Listed below are T cell receptor beta chains from one sample, sequenced in a study of T cells in Graves' hyperthyroidism and ophthalmopathy. TCRdb used MiXCR to reprocess the multiplex PCR reads, holding one entry per CDR3 protein. The sample holds around 760,000 distinct CDR3 sequences, 30% to 40% seen once. The sample consisted of blood. All receptors derive from a woman in her thirties or forties with Graves' hyperthyroidism. CDR3s include the opening cysteine and the closing phenylalanine or tryptophan. The D gene is left open where the match is weak. Where a row states a size, it is once, few, many or the class of an expanded clone; other rows omit it.

TGCGCCAGCAGCTTGGCCAGCCCCTACGAGCAGTACTTC CASSLASPYEQYF TRBJ2-7 - - TRBV5-1
TGCGCCAGCAGCCTGGGACAGCCTCCGAGCTCCTACGAGCAGTACTTC CASSLGQPPSSYEQYF TRBJ2-7 few TRBD1 TRBV4-1
TGTGCCAGCAGTCCCCCGGAGTCCTACGAGCAGTACTTC CASSPPESYEQYF TRBJ2-7 once - TRBV25-1
TGTGCCACCAGTGGAGAGGATAATGAAAAACTGTTTTTT CATSGEDNEKLFF TRBJ1-4 many - TRBV24-1
TGTGCCAGCAGTCGGACTCGGGAAGGTGGCTACACCTTC CASSRTREGGYTF TRBJ1-2 few - TRBV6-5
TGCAGCGTCCAGGACAGGGTCGATGGCTACACCTTC CSVQDRVDGYTF TRBJ1-2 - TRBD1 TRBV29-1
TGTGCCAGCAGTGAAGCTTACGAGTGGCCCCTCCACTTT CASSEAYEWPLHF TRBJ1-6 few - TRBV6-1
TGCAGTGCTAGAGTTTTGGGACCTCGGACTAGCGGTTTAACAGAGACCCAGTACTTC CSARVLGPRTSGLTETQYF TRBJ2-5 few TRBD2 TRBV20-1
TGTGCCAGCAGACCGCCAGGCACCTTCCACCGAAACACCATATATTTT CASRPPGTFHRNTIYF TRBJ1-3 - - TRBV6-5
TGTGCCATCAGTGAGGCGAAGACACCCCTCCACTTT CAISEAKTPLHF TRBJ1-6 - - TRBV10-3
TGTGCCATCAGTGGCCCTCAAGGGGAAGATACGCAGTATTTT CAISGPQGEDTQYF TRBJ2-3 few - TRBV10-3
TGTGCCACCAGTGATTCCCACATCGACAATGAAAAACTGTTTTTT CATSDSHIDNEKLFF TRBJ1-4 - - TRBV24-1
TGTGCCAGCTCGACTCGCGGGGGCAATCAGCCCCAGCATTTT CASSTRGGNQPQHF TRBJ1-5 many - TRBV9
TGTGCCAGCAGCCTAAGCAGGGGGGCAGCGTCCTATGGCTACACCTTC CASSLSRGAASYGYTF TRBJ1-2 - TRBD1 TRBV5-8